These T cell receptor beta chains were read from a single sample in a study of blood T cell repertoires in COVID-19. Generated by immunoSEQ multiplex PCR, the TCRdb table keeps only in-frame clones and is missing some. This table has about 520,000 clones, 70% to 90% appearing once. The material sequenced was peripheral blood. The receptors were sampled from a human donor in a cohort sampled during active COVID-19. CDR3s include the opening cysteine and the closing phenylalanine or tryptophan. The order of the fields is clone size, V gene, J gene, D gene, CDR3 DNA, CDR3 protein. D genes are given only for firm matches. Clone sizes are given selectively: once, few, many, or a class where the clone is expanded.

>-|TRBV19|TRBJ1-5|-
TGTGCCAGTAGTTGGCGGGTGAGCCAGCCCCAGCATTTT
CASSWRVSQPQHF
>-|TRBV7-2|TRBJ1-6|-
TGTGCCAGCAGCTTAGGGGGGGGGCCTAATTCACCCCTCCACTTT
CASSLGGGPNSPLHF
>-|TRBV15|TRBJ2-1|TRBD2
TGTGCCACAGAGGGAGGGATCAATTACAATGAGCAGTTCTTC
CATEGGINYNEQFF
>few|TRBV21-1|TRBJ1-5|-
TGTGCCAGCATCAAGAGGCCTTATAGCAATCAGCCCCAGCATTTT
CASIKRPYSNQPQHF
>-|TRBV6-5|TRBJ2-7|TRBD2
TGTGCCAGCAGTTTGGGACTAGGCGGAGAGGAGCAGTACTTC
CASSLGLGGEEQYF
>-|TRBV19|TRBJ2-1|TRBD1
TGTGCCAGTATGACAGGGGTCACCTACAATGAGCAGTTCTTC
CASMTGVTYNEQFF
>once|TRBV7-3|TRBJ2-1|-
TGTGCCAGCAGCTCCAAGGGGGGGCTGGGTTACAATGAGCAGTTCTTC
CASSSKGGLGYNEQFF
>-|TRBV30|TRBJ1-1|-
TGTGCCTTTTGCCCCGAGTCGGGGAGACTTATGAACACTGAAGCTTTCTTT
CAFCPESGRLMNTEAFF
>-|TRBV5-4|TRBJ1-2|-
TGTGCCAGCAGCTTGGTAGGTAGCGCGGGCTACACCTTC
CASSLVGSAGYTF
>-|TRBV2|TRBJ2-7|-
TGTGCCAGCAGTGAGGGGGGGGCGCTTGGCTACGAGCAGTACTTC
CASSEGGALGYEQYF
>-|TRBV15|TRBJ2-5|-
TGTGCCACCAGCAGAGATCAAGGACTGCAAGAGACCCAGTACTTC
CATSRDQGLQETQYF
>-|TRBV7-2|TRBJ2-7|TRBD2
TGTGCCAGCTCCTCTAGCGGGACGGGAACCTACGAGCAGTACTTC
CASSSSGTGTYEQYF
>-|TRBV3-1/TRBV3-2|TRBJ2-7|TRBD1
TGTGCCAGCAGCCTTCGGACAGGGGGCTCCTACGAGCAGTACTTC
CASSLRTGGSYEQYF
>-|TRBV19|TRBJ1-1|TRBD1
TGTGCCAGTATACCCCGACAGGGTCGGAGCACTGAAGCTTTCTTT
CASIPRQGRSTEAFF
>-|TRBV11-2|TRBJ2-7|-
TGTGCCAGCAGCTTAGATGTGTGGGCAGATGCCCCCTACGAGCAGTACTTC
CASSLDVWADAPYEQYF
>-|TRBV4-3|TRBJ1-1|TRBD1
TGCGCCAGCAGCCAAGATGGACAGGGTCAGACTGAAGCTTTCTTT
CASSQDGQGQTEAFF
>-|TRBV7-2|TRBJ1-6|TRBD1
TGTGCCAGCAGCTTAGGGCACAGGGGGGTATCACCCCTCCACTTT
CASSLGHRGVSPLHF
>-|TRBV30|TRBJ2-1|TRBD2
TGTGCCCTTCTAGCGGGACCGTACAATGAGCAGTTCTTC
CALLAGPYNEQFF
>few|TRBV2|TRBJ1-2|TRBD1
TGTGCCAGCAGTGAACTCTTACCCCGGACAGGGGGCCATGACTTC
CASSELLPRTGGHDF
>-|TRBV19|TRBJ1-2|-
TGTGCCAGTAGACCATTGGGGCAGGGTTTGGGCTACACCTTC
CASRPLGQGLGYTF
>-|TRBV7-2|TRBJ2-7|TRBD1
TGTGCCAGCACCTCCCGGGACAGGGGTCGCGAGCAGTACTTC
CASTSRDRGREQYF
>-|TRBV6-5|TRBJ2-1|-
TGTGCCAGCAGCGTTAGCGGCTACAATGAGCAGTTCTTC
CASSVSGYNEQFF
>few|TRBV7-6|TRBJ1-4|TRBD1
TGTGCCAGCAGCATCACAGGGGGTTTTAATGAAAAACTGTTTTTT
CASSITGGFNEKLFF
>-|TRBV6-5|TRBJ1-1|-
TGTGCCAGCAGTTATCGGGGGGGAACGGCTTTCTTT
CASSYRGGTAFF
>-|TRBV7-2|TRBJ1-2|TRBD1
TGTGCCAGCAGACGCTCCGGGACAGGGGGCGCGGGTGGCTACACCTTC
CASRRSGTGGAGGYTF
>-|TRBV9|TRBJ1-2|TRBD1
TGTGCCAGCAGCGCACTCGGACAGGAGCTCTATGGCTACACCTTC
CASSALGQELYGYTF
>few|TRBV19|TRBJ1-1|-
TGTGCCAGTAGTATAGAAGGGGACGGGGGGGAGAAGAACACTGAAGCTTTCTTT
CASSIEGDGGEKNTEAFF
>-|TRBV27|TRBJ1-6|-
TGTGCCAGCTCCAAGGAGGGATGGGTCGAGGCACCCCTCCACTTT
CASSKEGWVEAPLHF
>once|TRBV7-3|TRBJ2-2|-
TGTGCCAGCAGCTTAACGCCGGGGAACACCGGGGAGCTGTTTTTT
CASSLTPGNTGELFF
>few|TRBV18|TRBJ2-5|-
TGTGCCAGCTCGAGGGCCCCACAAGAGACCCAGTACTTC
CASSRAPQETQYF
>once|TRBV2|TRBJ2-1|TRBD2
TGTGCCAGCAGGCGGGGGAACAATGAGCAGTTCTTC
CASRRGNNEQFF
>-|TRBV30|TRBJ1-4|-
TGTGCCTGGAGAGCCGTCCTGAGAGAAAAACTGTTTTTT
CAWRAVLREKLFF
>-|TRBV5-1|TRBJ2-7|TRBD1
TGCGCCAGCAGCTTGCAACCGGGACAGGGGTCCTACGAGCAGTACTTC
CASSLQPGQGSYEQYF
>-|TRBV2|TRBJ1-2|TRBD1
TGTGCCAGCAGTGAAGTGACAGGGTCCTATGGCTACACCTTC
CASSEVTGSYGYTF
>-|TRBV28|TRBJ1-2|-
TGTGCCAGCAGTTTTGAGCGCCCCAGGGTGACCTTC
CASSFERPRVTF
>-|TRBV11-2|TRBJ2-5|-
TGTGCCAGCAGCGCCGGGAGACGAGAGACCCAGTACTTC
CASSAGRRETQYF
>-|TRBV28|TRBJ1-2|TRBD1
TGTGCCAGCAGTCCGACAGGGCCTTATGGCTACACCTTC
CASSPTGPYGYTF
>-|TRBV28|TRBJ1-5|-
TGTGCCAGCAGTTTAGCGGGGCGCAATCAGCCCCAGCATTTT
CASSLAGRNQPQHF
>few|TRBV7-3|TRBJ2-1|-
TGTGCCAGCAGCCAACCCTCAGATAATGAGCAGTTCTTC
CASSQPSDNEQFF
>few|TRBV3-1/TRBV3-2|TRBJ1-2|TRBD1
TGTGCCAGCAGCCCACCATACCCTTTGGGACAGGGAAATGGCTACACCTTC
CASSPPYPLGQGNGYTF
>-|TRBV7-3|TRBJ1-1|-
TGTGCCAGCAGCCCGACAGGAGCAAACACTGAAGCTTTCTTT
CASSPTGANTEAFF
>-|TRBV7-2|TRBJ2-1|-
TGTGCCAGCAGCTTGTTACTAGCCGGTGAGCAGTTCTTC
CASSLLLAGEQFF